What follows is one T cell receptor (beta chain) and its context. The germline V gene encodes CDR1 LGHNA and CDR2 YSLEER. The CDR3 length is 13 residues. Between the trimmed V and J ends, which lost 0 bases and 9 bases, there was a span of 9 bases. The data belong to a study of blood T cell repertoires in COVID-19. At the level of the study: Some COVID-19 samples were acute and others convalescent; all came from the United States, Italy and Spain.

Authors' methods: The assay estimated nucleated cells by amplifying reference gene primers. TCRdb's copy holds only in-frame clones and misses some; the assay was immunoSEQ multiplex PCR. V, J and clone size are those of that table, while D and trimming were read from the DNA. The table records about 150,000 clones, around 83% of them present only once. The sequencing input was peripheral blood. This chain connects TRBV4-3 to TRBJ2-1; D unclear. The receptor comes from a woman aged 45-60 years with acute or convalescent COVID-19. This CDR3 is CASSQDVASEQFF. CDR3 bases: TGCGCCAGCAGCCAAGATGTAGCCAGTGAGCAGTTCTTC.